This T cell receptor (beta chain) comes out of a study of cytomegalovirus exposure and HLA in healthy donors. Turning to the study itself: A previous analysis identified approximately 110 million unique TCR beta sequences derived from 180 million or so T cells. General observations from the study: Rarity held for most TCR sequences, but there were some public TCRs that occurred in many donors. What was likely a sequencing artifact was a cluster of highly shared sequence variants.

Samples came from healthy bone marrow donors. PCR primers comprised 60 Vbeta and 13 Jbeta primers. Assay used: immunoSEQ multiplex PCR; TCRdb lists only in-frame clones, some missing. The table has about 97,000 clones, 75% to 90% seen once; the top ten hold about 3.9%. With respect to this clone: What it binds is unknown.

V lost 0 bases, J lost 5 bases, and 6 bases stayed unmatched. The germline V gene encodes CDR1 LGHNA and CDR2 YNFKEQ. The CDR3 is made up of 16 amino acids. The sample taken for sequencing was PBMCs. The rearrangement joins TRBV4-2 to TRBJ1-5; TRBD1 agrees at 8 bases. The clonotype originates from a man younger than 45 in good health and CMV-seronegative. DNA for the CDR3: TGTGCCAGCAGCCAAGATCTGAGCAGGGGGCATCAGCCCCAGCATTTT. Translated, it gives CASSQDLSRGHQPQHF.